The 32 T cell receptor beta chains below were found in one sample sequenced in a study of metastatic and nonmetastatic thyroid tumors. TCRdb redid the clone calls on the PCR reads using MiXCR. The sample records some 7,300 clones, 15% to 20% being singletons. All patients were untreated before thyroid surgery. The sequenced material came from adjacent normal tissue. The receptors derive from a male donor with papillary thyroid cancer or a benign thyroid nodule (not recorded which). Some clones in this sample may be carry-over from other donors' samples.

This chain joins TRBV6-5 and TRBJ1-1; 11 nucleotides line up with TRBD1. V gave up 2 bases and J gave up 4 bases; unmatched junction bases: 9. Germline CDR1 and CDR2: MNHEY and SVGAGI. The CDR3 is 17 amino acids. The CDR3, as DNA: TGTGCCAGCAGTTACCCCCTCACCGGGACAGGGGGCACTGAAGCTTTCTTT. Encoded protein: CASSYPLTGTGGTEAFF.

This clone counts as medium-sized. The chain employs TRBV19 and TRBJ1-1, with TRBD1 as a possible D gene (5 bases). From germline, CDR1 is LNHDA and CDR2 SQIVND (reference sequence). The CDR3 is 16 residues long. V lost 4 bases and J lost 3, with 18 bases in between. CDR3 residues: CASSTPLRGVDTEAFF. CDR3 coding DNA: TGTGCCAGTAGTACCCCCCTTAGAGGGGTGGACACTGAAGCTTTCTTT.

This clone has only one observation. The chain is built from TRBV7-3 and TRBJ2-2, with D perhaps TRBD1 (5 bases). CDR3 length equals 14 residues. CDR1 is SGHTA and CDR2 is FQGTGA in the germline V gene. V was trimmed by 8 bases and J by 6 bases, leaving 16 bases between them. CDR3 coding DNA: TGTGCCAGCTCTGGGGCTATTATTGCCGGGGAGCTGTTTTTT. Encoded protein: CASSGAIIAGELFF. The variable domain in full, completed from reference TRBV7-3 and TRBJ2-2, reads GAGVSQTPSNKVTEKGKYVELRCDPISGHTALYWYRQSLGQGPEFLIYFQGTGAADDSGLPNDRFFAVRPEGSVSTLKIQRTERGDSAVYLCASSGAIIAGELFFGEGSRLTVL.

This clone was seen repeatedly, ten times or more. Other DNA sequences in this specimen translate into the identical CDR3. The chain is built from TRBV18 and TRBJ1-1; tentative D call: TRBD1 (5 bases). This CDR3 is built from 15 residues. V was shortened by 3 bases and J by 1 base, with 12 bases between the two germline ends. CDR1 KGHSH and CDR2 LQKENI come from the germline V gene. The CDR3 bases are TGTGCCAGCTCACCCTTGGACGGGGGGAACACTGAAGCTTTCTTT. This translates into CASSPLDGGNTEAFF.

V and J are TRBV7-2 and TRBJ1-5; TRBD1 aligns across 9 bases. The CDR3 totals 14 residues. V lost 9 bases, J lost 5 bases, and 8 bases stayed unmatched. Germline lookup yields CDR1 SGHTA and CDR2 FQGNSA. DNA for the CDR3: TGTGCCAGTAGCCCCGGACAGGGGCATCAGCCCCAGCATTTT. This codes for CASSPGQGHQPQHF.

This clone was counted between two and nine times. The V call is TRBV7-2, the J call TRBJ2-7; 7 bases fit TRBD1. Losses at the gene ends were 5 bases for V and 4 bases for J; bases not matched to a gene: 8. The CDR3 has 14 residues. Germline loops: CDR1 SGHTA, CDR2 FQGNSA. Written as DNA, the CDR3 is TGTGCCAGCAGCCAACAGGGGTGGGGTTACGAGCAGTACTTC. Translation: CASSQQGWGYEQYF.

DNA for the CDR3: TGCAGCGTTGCGCGACTCATGAACACCGGGGAGCTGTTTTTT. This codes for CSVARLMNTGELFF. This rearrangement joins TRBV29-1 to TRBJ2-2; no clear D gene. Germline assignment: CDR1 SQVTM and CDR2 ANQGSEA. This CDR3 is built from 14 residues. With 4 bases removed from V and 1 base from J, the gap between germline ends came to 10 bases.

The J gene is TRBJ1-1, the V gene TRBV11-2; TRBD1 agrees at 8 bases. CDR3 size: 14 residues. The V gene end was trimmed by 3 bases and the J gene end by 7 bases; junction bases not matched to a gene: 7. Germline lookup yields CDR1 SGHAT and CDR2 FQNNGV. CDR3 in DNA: TGTGCCAGCAGCTTTGACAGGGGAGGATTTGAAGCTTTCTTT. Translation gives CASSFDRGGFEAFF.

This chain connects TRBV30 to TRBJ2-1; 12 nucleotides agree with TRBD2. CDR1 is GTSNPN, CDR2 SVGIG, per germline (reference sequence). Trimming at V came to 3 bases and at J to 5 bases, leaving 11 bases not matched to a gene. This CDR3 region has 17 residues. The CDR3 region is CAWRGRRTSGTDNEQFF. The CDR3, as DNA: TGTGCCTGGAGGGGACGGCGGACTAGCGGGACAGACAATGAGCAGTTCTTC. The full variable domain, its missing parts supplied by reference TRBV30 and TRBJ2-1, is SQTIHQWPATLVQPVGSPLSLECTVEGTSNPNLYWYRQAAGRGLQLLFYSVGIGQISSEVPQNLSASRPQDRQFILSSKKLLLSDSGFYLCAWRGRRTSGTDNEQFFGPGTRLTVL.

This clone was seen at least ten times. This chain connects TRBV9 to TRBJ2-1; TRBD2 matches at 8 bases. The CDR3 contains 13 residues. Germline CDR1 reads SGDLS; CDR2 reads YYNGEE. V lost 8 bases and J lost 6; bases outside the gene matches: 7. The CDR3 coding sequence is TGTGCCAGAAACTTTACTAGCGGCAATGAGCAGTTCTTC. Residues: CARNFTSGNEQFF.

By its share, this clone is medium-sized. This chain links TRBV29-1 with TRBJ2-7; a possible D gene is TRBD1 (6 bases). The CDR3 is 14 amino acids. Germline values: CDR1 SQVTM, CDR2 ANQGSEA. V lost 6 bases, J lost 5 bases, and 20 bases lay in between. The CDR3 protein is CSVRSGTLLDEQYF. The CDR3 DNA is TGCAGCGTCCGTTCTGGGACACTCCTAGACGAGCAGTACTTC.

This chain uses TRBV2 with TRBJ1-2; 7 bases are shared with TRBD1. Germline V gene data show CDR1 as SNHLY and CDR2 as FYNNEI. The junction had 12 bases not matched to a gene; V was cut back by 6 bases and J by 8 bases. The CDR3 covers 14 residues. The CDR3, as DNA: TGTGCCAGCAGCCAAACAGGGGATACGTTAGGCTACACCTTC. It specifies CASSQTGDTLGYTF.

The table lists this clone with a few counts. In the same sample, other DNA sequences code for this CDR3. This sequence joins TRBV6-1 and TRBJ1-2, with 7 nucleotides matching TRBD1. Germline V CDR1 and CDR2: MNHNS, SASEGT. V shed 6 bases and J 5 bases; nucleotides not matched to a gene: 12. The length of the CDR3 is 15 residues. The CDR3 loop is CASRGNRGMDYGYTF. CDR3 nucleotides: TGTGCCAGCAGGGGAAACAGGGGAATGGATTATGGCTACACCTTC.

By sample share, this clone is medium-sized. The CDR3 here is CASSDVAGGIYEQYF. For the CDR3, the DNA is TGTGCCAGCAGCGATGTAGCGGGAGGTATTTACGAGCAGTACTTC. The rearrangement joins TRBV28 to TRBJ2-7, with 10 bases lining up with TRBD2. The trim removed 6 bases at V and 4 bases at J, leaving 9 bases unmatched. Looked up from germline, CDR1 is MDHEN and CDR2 is SYDVKM. The CDR3 contains 15 residues.

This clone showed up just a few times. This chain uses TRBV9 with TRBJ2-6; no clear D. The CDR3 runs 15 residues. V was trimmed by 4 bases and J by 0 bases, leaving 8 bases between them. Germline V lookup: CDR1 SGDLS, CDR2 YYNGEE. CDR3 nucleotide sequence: TGTGCCAGCAGCAGGTTCAACTCTGGGGCCAACGTCCTGACTTTC. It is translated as CASSRFNSGANVLTF.

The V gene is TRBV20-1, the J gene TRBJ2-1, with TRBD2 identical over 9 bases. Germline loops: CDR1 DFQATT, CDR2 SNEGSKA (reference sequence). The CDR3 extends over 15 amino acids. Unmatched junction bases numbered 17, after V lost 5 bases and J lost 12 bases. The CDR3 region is CSASRTSARTDRQFF. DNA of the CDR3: TGCAGTGCTTCAAGGACTAGCGCCCGGACAGATCGGCAGTTCTTC.

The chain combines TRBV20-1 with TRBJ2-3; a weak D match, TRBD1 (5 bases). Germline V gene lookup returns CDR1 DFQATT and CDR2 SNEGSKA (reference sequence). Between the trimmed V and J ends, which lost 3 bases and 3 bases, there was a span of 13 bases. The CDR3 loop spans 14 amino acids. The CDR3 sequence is CSASYPDITDTQYF. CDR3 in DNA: TGCAGTGCTAGTTACCCGGACATTACAGATACGCAGTATTTT.

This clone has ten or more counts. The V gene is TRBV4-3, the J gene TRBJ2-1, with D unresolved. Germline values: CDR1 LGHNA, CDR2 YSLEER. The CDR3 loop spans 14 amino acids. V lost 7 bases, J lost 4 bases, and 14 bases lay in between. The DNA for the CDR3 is TGCGCCAGCATCCCGACTTACACGTACAATGAGCAGTTCTTC. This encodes CASIPTYTYNEQFF.

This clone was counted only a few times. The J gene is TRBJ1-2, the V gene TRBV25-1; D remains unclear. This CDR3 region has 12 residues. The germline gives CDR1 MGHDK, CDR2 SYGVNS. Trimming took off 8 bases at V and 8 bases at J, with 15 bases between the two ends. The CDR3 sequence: CASRHSWRGYTF. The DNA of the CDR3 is TGTGCCAGCCGGCACAGTTGGAGAGGCTACACCTTC.

The CDR3 DNA sequence: TGTGCCAGCAGTTACGACTACTACAATGAGCAGTTCTTC. Residues: CASSYDYYNEQFF. The chain is built from TRBV6-2 or TRBV6-3 and TRBJ2-1, with D tentatively TRBD2 (5 bases). Germline V gives CDR1 MNHEY, CDR2 SVGEGT. The CDR3 spans 13 residues. V was shortened by 2 bases and J by 3 bases, with 5 bases between the two germline ends.

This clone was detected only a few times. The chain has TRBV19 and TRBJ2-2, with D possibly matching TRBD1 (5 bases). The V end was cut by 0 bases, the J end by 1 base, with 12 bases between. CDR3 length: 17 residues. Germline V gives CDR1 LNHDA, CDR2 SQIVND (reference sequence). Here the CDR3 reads CASSIDPGRVNTGELFF. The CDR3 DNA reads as TGTGCCAGTAGTATAGATCCGGGCAGGGTGAACACCGGGGAGCTGTTTTTT.

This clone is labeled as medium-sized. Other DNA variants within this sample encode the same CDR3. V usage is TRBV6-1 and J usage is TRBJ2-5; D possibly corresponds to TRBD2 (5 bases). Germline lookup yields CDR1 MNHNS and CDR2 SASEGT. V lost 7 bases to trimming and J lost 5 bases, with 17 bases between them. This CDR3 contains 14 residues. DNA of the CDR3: TGTGCCAGCACCCTAGCCCCCTTGGGGGAGACCCAGTACTTC. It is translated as CASTLAPLGETQYF.

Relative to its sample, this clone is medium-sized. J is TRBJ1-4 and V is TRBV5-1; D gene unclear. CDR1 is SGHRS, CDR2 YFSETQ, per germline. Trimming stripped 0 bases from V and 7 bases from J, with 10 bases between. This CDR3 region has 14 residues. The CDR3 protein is CASSLDRYSEKLFF. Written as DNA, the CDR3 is TGCGCCAGCAGCTTGGACAGATACTCTGAAAAACTGTTTTTT. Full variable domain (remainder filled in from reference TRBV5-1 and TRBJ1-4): KAGVTQTPRYLIKTRGQQVTLSCSPISGHRSVSWYQQTPGQGLQFLFEYFSETQRNKGNFPGRFSGRQFSNSRSEMNVSTLELGDSALYLCASSLDRYSEKLFFGSGTQLSVL.

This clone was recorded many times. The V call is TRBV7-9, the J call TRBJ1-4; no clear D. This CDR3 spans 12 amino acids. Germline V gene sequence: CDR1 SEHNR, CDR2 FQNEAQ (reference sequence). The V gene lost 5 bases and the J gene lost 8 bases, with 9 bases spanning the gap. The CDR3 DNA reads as TGTGCCAGCAGCCGCGGAACGGAAAAACTGTTTTTT. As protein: CASSRGTEKLFF.

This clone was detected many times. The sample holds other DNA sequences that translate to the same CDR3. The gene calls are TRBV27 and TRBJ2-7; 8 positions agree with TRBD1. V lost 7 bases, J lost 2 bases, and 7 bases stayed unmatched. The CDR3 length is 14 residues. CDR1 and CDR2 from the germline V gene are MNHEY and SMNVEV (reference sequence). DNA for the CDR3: TGTGCCAGCATATCGCGGGACAGGCCCTACGAGCAGTACTTC. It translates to CASISRDRPYEQYF.

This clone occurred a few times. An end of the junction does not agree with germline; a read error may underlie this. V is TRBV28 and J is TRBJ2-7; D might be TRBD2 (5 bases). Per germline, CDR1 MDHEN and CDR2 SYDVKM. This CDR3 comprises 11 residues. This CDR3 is CASSLAGELYF. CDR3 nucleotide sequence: TGTGCCAGCAGTTTGGCCGGGGAGCTGTACTTC.

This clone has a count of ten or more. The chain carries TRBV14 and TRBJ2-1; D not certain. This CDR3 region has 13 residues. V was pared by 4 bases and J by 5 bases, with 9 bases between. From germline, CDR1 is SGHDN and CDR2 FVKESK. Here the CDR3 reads CASSLGKDNEQFF. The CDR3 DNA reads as TGTGCCAGCAGCCTAGGCAAAGACAATGAGCAGTTCTTC. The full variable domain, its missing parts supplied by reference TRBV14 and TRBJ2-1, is EAGVTQFPSHSVIEKGQTVTLRCDPISGHDNLYWYRRVMGKEIKFLLHFVKESKQDESGMPNNRFLAERTGGTYSTLKVQPAELEDSGVYFCASSLGKDNEQFFGPGTRLTVL.

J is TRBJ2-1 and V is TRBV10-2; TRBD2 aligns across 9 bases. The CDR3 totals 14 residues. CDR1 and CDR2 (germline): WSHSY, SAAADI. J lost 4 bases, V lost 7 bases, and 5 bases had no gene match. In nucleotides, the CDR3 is TGCGCCAGCATGGCGGGGGGGCAATACAATGAGCAGTTCTTC. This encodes CASMAGGQYNEQFF.

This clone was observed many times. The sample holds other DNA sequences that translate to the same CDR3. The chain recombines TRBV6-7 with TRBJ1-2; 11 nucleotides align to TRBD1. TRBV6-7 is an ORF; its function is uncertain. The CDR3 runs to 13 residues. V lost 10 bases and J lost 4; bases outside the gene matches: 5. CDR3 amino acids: CAKWDRGTYGYTF. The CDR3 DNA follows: TGTGCCAAATGGGACAGGGGGACCTATGGCTACACCTTC.

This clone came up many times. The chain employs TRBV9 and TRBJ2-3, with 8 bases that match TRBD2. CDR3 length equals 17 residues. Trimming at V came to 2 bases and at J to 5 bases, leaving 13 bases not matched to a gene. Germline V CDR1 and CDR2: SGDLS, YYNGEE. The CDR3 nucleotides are TGTGCCAGCAGCGTCGCTCCTAGCGGGCGCCCAGGAGATACGCAGTATTTT. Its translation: CASSVAPSGRPGDTQYF.

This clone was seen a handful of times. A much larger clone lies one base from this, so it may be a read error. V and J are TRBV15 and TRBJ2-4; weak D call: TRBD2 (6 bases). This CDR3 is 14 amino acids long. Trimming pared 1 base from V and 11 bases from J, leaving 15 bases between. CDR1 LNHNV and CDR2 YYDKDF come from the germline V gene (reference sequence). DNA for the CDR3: TGTGCCACCAGCAGAGTTGCGGGGTTAGACGTTCAGTACTTC. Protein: CATSRVAGLDVQYF.

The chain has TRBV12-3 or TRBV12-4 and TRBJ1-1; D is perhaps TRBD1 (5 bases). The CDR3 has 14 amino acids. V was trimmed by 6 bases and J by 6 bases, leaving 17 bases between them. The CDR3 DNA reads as TGTGCCAGCAGCCGGGGGGGGATGGGGTCTGAAGCTTTCTTT. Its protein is CASSRGGMGSEAFF.